This T cell receptor (beta chain) derives from a study of blood T cell repertoires in COVID-19. Residents of approximately 25 US areas, aged about 18 to 95 years, made up the participants. Allocation to cohorts depended on clinical history reported by the participants. Recovered participants had two consecutive negative NP/OP PCR tests, healthcare professional clearance, or symptom resolution. Clones were sequenced by immunoSEQ multiplex PCR, and TCRdb holds only the in-frame ones, with some missing. This sample has approximately 220,000 clones, with 88% found just once. The receptor's source is a woman aged 25 to 45 who had recovered from COVID-19. The sequenced sample was PBMCs or T cells enriched from blood (not recorded which).

CDR3 bases: TGTGCCAGCAGTCTACAGGGAAGGGTGAACTATGGCTACACCTTC. Amino acid sequence: CASSLQGRVNYGYTF. This chain joins TRBV11-2 and TRBJ1-2, with D perhaps matching TRBD1 (6 bases). V was trimmed by 6 bases and J by 2 bases, leaving 16 bases between them. Germline CDR1 reads SGHAT; CDR2 reads FQNNGV. This CDR3 is built from 15 residues.